Reported below is one T cell receptor (beta chain). This clonotype was seen once. Its antigen is not yet known. No much larger clonotype is one base removed from it; base qualities were not supplied. The data stem from a study of blood T cells in healthy people across ages (dated by TCRdb to about 2015). Turning to the overall study: In model experiments, template switching captured roughly one uniquely barcoded TCR beta cDNA molecule for every two T cells. Four age groups were formed from the donors: young (average approximately 16 years), middle-aged (more than 35), aged (about 62) and long-lived (less than 85). To track age-related changes in TCR beta repertoire diversity, the study relied on deep sequencing normalized with unique cDNA molecular identifiers. Donors of different ages were randomly distributed across sequencing lanes to avoid experimental bias. Two additional independent replicas of 1 million unique cDNA reads from the same blood draw were analyzed for two donors (one aged 18 to 29 and one aged 80 or older).

Points the paper makes about the study in general: Observed TCR beta diversity correlated strongly with the percentage of naive T cells measured by flow cytometry. Compared with the aged group, the long-lived group had more naive CD4+ T cells, fewer expanded clones and increased TCR diversity, a pattern suggesting age selection. Total diversity estimates from one million sequenced T cells were considered lower bounds and underestimates. The CMV infection status of donors was not known, potentially confounding age-related changes in expanded clonotypes. Because profiling used bulk unsorted PBMCs, naive and antigen-experienced compartments could not be compared conclusively. As age increased, observed TCR beta diversity per million T cells dropped in a roughly linear way, and a significant reduction was already evident by age 40.

Donors were around 37 systemically healthy Caucasian individuals from Russia aged roughly 6 to 95 years. Each donor gave 8 to 10 milliliters of peripheral blood, drawn into EDTA-treated Vacutainer tubes. Ficoll-Paque density-gradient centrifugation was used to isolate PBMCs, with at least 7 million per sample. Total RNA, at least 6 micrograms per sample, was extracted from PBMCs with Trizol reagent. For every donor, an aliquot of PBMCs went through flow cytometry to measure the percentages of naive CD45RAhigh/CD27high T cells. The library was generated by 5' RACE. The instrument given in TCRdb is Illumina HiSeq 2500. The second PCR ran for about 6 to 12 cycles and used a J-beta primer mix along with a sample-barcoded 5' primer. A unique molecular identifier was introduced onto each TCR beta cDNA molecule by a template-switch 5' adaptor carrying 12 random nucleotides. At least 2.5 million CDR3-containing paired-end reads were obtained from each sample. First-strand cDNA was synthesized from all RNA with the Mint cDNA synthesis kit, primed by a TRBC-specific oligonucleotide. After uracil-DNA glycosylase treatment, a first 18-cycle PCR used universal primers M1SS and BC2_uni_R on all cDNA. Regarding the original processing steps: Each sample was normalized by randomly selecting 1 million high-quality reads, each carrying a distinct molecular identifier. Reads sharing molecular identifiers were discarded rather than binned into consensus sequences. MiTCR, set to a Q25 quality threshold and the strictest error-elimination algorithm, was used for CDR3 identification, clonotype clustering and error correction. A nonparametric unseen species model with Euler transformation was used to estimate a lower bound on total TCR beta diversity. TCRdb itself trimmed the public reads at Q25 with fastp, ran MiXCR and retained productive beta chains. Rows merge per CDR3 protein into single entries with the most common DNA and genes. The V and J calls come from TCRdb's annotation, not from the publication. The sample data list about a million distinct CDR3 sequences, and around 54% of these were observed just once. 20% to 25% of the sample goes to the ten largest clones.

The clonotype was recovered from a woman in her sixties or seventies in good health. Sequencing was performed on blood.

The CDR3 loop reads CASRGGDYSNQPQHF. The sequenced DNA: TGTGCCAGCAGGGGAGGGGATTATAGCAATCAGCCCCAGCATTTT. The chain uses TRBV12-3 or TRBV12-4 and TRBJ1-5, and possibly TRBD1, on 5 matching bases. Including the terminal cysteine and phenylalanine, the CDR3 comprises 15 residues. Only CDR3 DNA remains: 45 bases, in frame from the first base. The junction carries 12 bases between V and J, which are trimmed by 6 bases and 0 bases respectively.